This T cell receptor (beta chain) was captured by sequencing in a study of shared clonotypes between healthy human individuals (dated by TCRdb to the early 2020s). Notes on the research overall: Two women and a few men aged 18 to 49 years were included in the cohort. Different laboratories and diverse techniques were used to prepare libraries and sequence TCR repertoires, to increase sequencing depth and limit assay-specific biases. Per donor, leukapheresis produced somewhere between about 0.9 and 9.5 billion PBMCs. Blood TCR repertoires of several healthy adults were deeply sequenced to estimate repertoire size and the extent of clonotype sharing between individuals. For each donor, three plates each were used for CD4 naive and CD4 memory, two plates were used for CD8 naive, and one plate was used for CD8 memory.

The donors were healthy, HIV-negative adults with no recently reported acute infections or vaccinations. All donors were Caucasian adults living in Nashville, Tennessee, USA. Magnetic negative selection was used to enrich CD4+ T cells, after which naive cells were positively selected on CD45RA and the negative fraction became the memory subset. After blood collection by leukapheresis, PBMCs were isolated using Ficoll-Histopaque density gradient centrifugation and then cryopreserved in the vapor phase of liquid nitrogen. Purity and quantity of every magnetically sorted T cell population were checked by analytical flow cytometry. From each sorted fraction, genomic DNA was isolated and quantified by UV absorbance on a Nanodrop 2000c. The investigation overall reported the following: Clonotypes shared by all four sorted-subset donors showed higher generation probabilities than non-shared clonotypes. Rarefaction of sorted-subset datasets indicated incomplete sequencing despite the large sequencing depth. Across several donors, around 5% of naive CD4, 3% to 4% of naive CD8, approximately 2.5% of memory CD4, and 0.4% of memory CD8 clonotypes were shared. Sampling was restricted to blood, and TCR repertoires in tissues likely differ from the TCR repertoires found in blood. Because the study included only a small number of donors, the genetic and exposure-history diversity represented was limited. Based on pairwise subsampling, the degree of clonotype sharing among donors was expected to be affected by sequencing depth. Estimated clonotype richness was generally larger for naive than for memory subsets.

Regarding this clone: Its antigen is not yet known. Base qualities are not recorded, but no much larger clone differs from it by a single base.

Using the deep immunoSEQ assay, TCR CDR3 regions were amplified from genomic DNA by multiplex PCR. Extracted genomic DNA from each cell subset was spread evenly across all wells of several immunoSEQ 96-well plates, with each plate serving as a replicate. For sorted subsets, each replicate PCR was loaded with around 200 ng genomic DNA, equivalent to 30,000 or so T cell genomes. Purified libraries were measured with a Qubit 3.0 fluorometer, size-checked on a Bioanalyzer 2100, and measured again with the KAPA Library Quantification kit. A separate single-read 150-cycle Illumina NextSeq 550 flow cell was used to sequence each immunoSEQ 96-well plate. From the authors' description of their analysis: Because the immunoSEQ output held only junctional sequences and lacked quality scores, the filtering could not match the filtering applied to full-length reads. To assign V/J genes and CDR3, sequences were annotated against IMGT germline references using PyIR, a Python wrapper for IgBLAST v1.9. Reads were filtered out if the reads had weak V/J assignments (E-value above 1e-6), no CDR3, stop codons, out-of-frame junctions, or ambiguous translated residues. A V3J clonotype was defined by an identical inferred V gene, J gene, and CDR3 amino acid sequence. Percentage overlap between repertoires was computed as shared unique clonotypes divided by the size of the smaller repertoire. RTK rarefaction, the Chao1 estimator, and Recon v2.1 estimates of unobserved clonotypes were used to assess repertoire richness. OLGA was used to compute generation probabilities for all TCRbeta clonotypes that the gDNA method yielded from a handful of donors. TCRdb took over this immuneACCESS table, retaining in-frame rearrangements with V and J assigned. Such tables are incomplete; in checked studies, under half of the missing clones stem from an unresolved V gene, and the remainder is unexplained. V, J and clone size are taken as reported in that table, and D and trimming were inferred from the DNA itself. The table for this sample lists a few million clones; about nine tenths of them were counted only once. 0.37% of the sample is in the top ten clones.

The CDR1 and CDR2 encoded by the germline V gene are MNHNS and SASEGT. Inclusive of the bounding cysteine and phenylalanine, the CDR3 is 15 residues long. The only DNA kept is the CDR3, 45 bases in frame from the first base. Trimmed from V: 2 bases; trimmed from J: 6 bases; junction bases lacking a gene match: 6. The V and J genes are TRBV6-1 and TRBJ2-2; a stretch of 7 junction bases matches TRBD2. Sequencing used naive CD4+ T cells from PBMCs. The sample's cell subset or site, from its label and the paper: CD45RA+ positively selected. The receptor was isolated from a man younger than 35 in good health. Some clones in this sample may be carry-over from other donors' samples. The bases read TGTGCCAGCAGTGAACGAGCGGGAACCCCCGGGGAGCTGTTTTTT. Its product reads: CASSERAGTPGELFF.